This T cell receptor beta chain appears in the sequencing data of a study of beta chain features in type 1 diabetes (dated by TCRdb to the late 2010s). About the investigation overall: Mean age, gender distribution, total cell number and subset yield did not differ between patients and healthy donors. The study compared the TCRB repertoires of sorted circulating CD4+ T cell subsets in recently diagnosed type 1 diabetes patients with those in matched healthy donors. Naive and central memory subsets were obtained from all 30 or so donors, but regulatory and stem cell-like memory subsets were isolated from only 8 patients and roughly eight healthy donors. A total of 85 million to 140 million sorted cells were examined across all samples, and a strong correlation was observed between cell number per subset and RNA yield. The research as a whole found: A moderate but significant shortening of TCRB CDR3 length was observed in type 1 diabetes patients in all four CD4+ subsets. Naive, central memory and regulatory TCRB repertoires appeared more similar among patients than among healthy donors. Because cDNA rather than genomic DNA was sequenced, highly expressing activated cells could have been over-represented, although no difference in activation and CD3 levels was found between groups. At VDJ recombination sites, patients with type 1 diabetes made fewer insertions and deleted more nucleotides, a pattern implying thymic rearrangement abnormalities. HLA sub-analyses involved small numbers of individuals, so any influence of HLA type on TCRB rearrangement remained unresolved. Shorter templates might be favored by PCR, yet because patient and control samples were amplified and corrected together, any such skew would affect both groups equally.

The High Capacity cDNA Reverse Transcription Kit was used to reverse transcribe all of the isolated RNA, meaning that expressed TCRB transcripts were what got sequenced. Naive, central memory and regulatory T cell samples underwent deep immunoSEQ sequencing, averaging roughly 3.4 million total reads per sample. Sorted cells were lysed in RLT buffer, and RNA was extracted using DNase-treated RNeasy Micro or Mini kits according to cell number. Each cell subset was processed on its own to prevent cross-contamination, while patient and healthy donor samples were processed together. The immunoSEQ multiplex PCR was used to amplify TCRB sequences from cDNA, yielding 87-bp fragments that span the CDR3 region. The amplicons were sequenced using the Illumina HiSeq platform. The authors processed their data as follows. PCR bias was corrected computationally using synthetic template baselines, and reads within Hamming distance 2 were collapsed, with unmergeable singletons discarded. Reads were aligned against IMGT to assign V, D and J genes, CDR3 length and insertions or deletions at six rearrangement sites. Within each subset, clonotype counts were normalized to sorted cell number, after which true diversity and Gini coefficients were computed with the tcR R package. Repertoire sharing was quantified using the overlap coefficient calculated on TCRB nucleotide sequences. As a proxy for the pre-selection repertoire, out-of-frame TCRB sequences from naive cells were analyzed. In TCRdb, the immuneACCESS table is reduced to in-frame sequences with V and J assigned. These tables do not hold every clone; where another copy was compared, an unresolved V gene accounts for under half, and the others remain unexplained. V, J and clone size are those of that table, while D and trimming were read from the DNA. This sample gives 500,000 to 700,000 clones in total; about a sixth of them show up just once. The top ten constitute about 0.093% of the sample.

Each donor gave one peripheral blood draw, approximately 100 mL on average, collected into heparinised tubes. A BD FACSAria II was used to sort naive, central memory, regulatory and stem cell-like memory CD4+ T cells with a panel that included CD45RO, CCR7, CD25, CD127, CD95 and CD27. All sorted populations exceeded 95% purity. PBMCs were isolated right away by Lymphoprep density gradient centrifugation and were stained directly, without culture. Samples were stained and sorted in pairs, with one healthy donor and one patient per experiment, so that batch effects were minimized. Concerning this clone: Its binding antigen is unknown. There are no base qualities to consult, and no much larger clone falls within one base.

Measured from the cysteine to the phenylalanine, the CDR3 is 16 residues long. The kept DNA is CDR3 alone, 48 bases in frame from the first base. Looking up the germline V gene yields CDR1 SGHTA and CDR2 FQGTGA. V was cut back by 5 bases and J by 1 base, leaving a gap of 17 bases between them. Here the chain combines TRBV7-3 and TRBJ1-1; a confident D gene designation cannot be given. Sequencing used naive CD4+ T cells from blood. Explained via the paper, the cell subset or site label denotes: true naive CD4+ T cells. The clonotype was recovered from a man aged 18 to 29 in good health. The CDR3 amino acid sequence is: CASSPHRAGRNTEAFF. The nucleotide sequence reads as follows: TGTGCCAGCAGCCCCCATCGGGCGGGGAGGAACACTGAAGCTTTCTTT.